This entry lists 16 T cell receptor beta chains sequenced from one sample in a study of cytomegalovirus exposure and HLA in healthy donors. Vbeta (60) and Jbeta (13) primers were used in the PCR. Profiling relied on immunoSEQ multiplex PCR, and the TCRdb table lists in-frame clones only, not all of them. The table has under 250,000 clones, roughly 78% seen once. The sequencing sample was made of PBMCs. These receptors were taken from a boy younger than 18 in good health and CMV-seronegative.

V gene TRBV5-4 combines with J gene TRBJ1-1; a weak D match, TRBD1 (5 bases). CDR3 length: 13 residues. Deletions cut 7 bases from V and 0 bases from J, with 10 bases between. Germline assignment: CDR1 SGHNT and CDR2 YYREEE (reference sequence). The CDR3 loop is CASRGTVNTEAFF. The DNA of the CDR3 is TGTGCCAGCCGGGGGACGGTGAACACTGAAGCTTTCTTT.

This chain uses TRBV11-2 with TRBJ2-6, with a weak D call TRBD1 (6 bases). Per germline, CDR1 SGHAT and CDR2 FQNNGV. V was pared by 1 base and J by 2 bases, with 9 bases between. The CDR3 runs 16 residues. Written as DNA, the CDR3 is TGTGCCAGCAGCTTAGGAAGACAGGCTGGGGCCAACGTCCTGACTTTC. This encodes CASSLGRQAGANVLTF. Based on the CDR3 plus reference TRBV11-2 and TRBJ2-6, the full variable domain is EAGVAQSPRYKIIEKRQSVAFWCNPISGHATLYWYQQILGQGPKLLIQFQNNGVVDDSQLPKDRFSAERLKGVDSTLKIQPAKLEDSAVYLCASSLGRQAGANVLTFGAGSRLTVL.

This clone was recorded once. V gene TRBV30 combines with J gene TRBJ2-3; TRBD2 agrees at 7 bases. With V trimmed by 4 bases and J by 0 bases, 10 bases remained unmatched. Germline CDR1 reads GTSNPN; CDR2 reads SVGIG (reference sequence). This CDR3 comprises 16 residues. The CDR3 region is CAWKLWGSGSTDTQYF. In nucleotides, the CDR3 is TGTGCCTGGAAGCTTTGGGGTAGCGGGAGCACAGATACGCAGTATTTT.

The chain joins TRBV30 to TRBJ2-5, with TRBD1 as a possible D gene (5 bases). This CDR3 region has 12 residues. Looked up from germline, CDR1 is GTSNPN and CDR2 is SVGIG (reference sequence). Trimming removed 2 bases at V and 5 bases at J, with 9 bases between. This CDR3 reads CAWSKGSETQYF. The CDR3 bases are TGTGCCTGGAGTAAGGGGTCGGAGACCCAGTACTTC.

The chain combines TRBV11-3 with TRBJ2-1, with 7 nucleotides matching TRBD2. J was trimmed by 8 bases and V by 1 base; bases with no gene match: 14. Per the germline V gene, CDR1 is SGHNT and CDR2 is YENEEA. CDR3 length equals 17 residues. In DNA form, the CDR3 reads TGTGCCAGCAGCTTAGGGTTTGGCGGGAGATCCCCGGATGAGCAGTTCTTC. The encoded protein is CASSLGFGGRSPDEQFF. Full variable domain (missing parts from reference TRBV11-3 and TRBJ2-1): EAGVVQSPRYKIIEKKQPVAFWCNPISGHNTLYWYLQNLGQGPELLIRYENEEAVDDSQLPKDRFSAERLKGVDSTLKIQPAELGDSAVYLCASSLGFGGRSPDEQFFGPGTRLTVL.

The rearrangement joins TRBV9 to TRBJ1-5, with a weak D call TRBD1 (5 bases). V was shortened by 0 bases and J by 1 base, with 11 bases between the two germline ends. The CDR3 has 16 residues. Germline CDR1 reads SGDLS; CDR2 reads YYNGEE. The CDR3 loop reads CASSVGGEVSNQPQHF. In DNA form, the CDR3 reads TGTGCCAGCAGCGTAGGGGGGGAGGTGAGCAATCAGCCCCAGCATTTT.

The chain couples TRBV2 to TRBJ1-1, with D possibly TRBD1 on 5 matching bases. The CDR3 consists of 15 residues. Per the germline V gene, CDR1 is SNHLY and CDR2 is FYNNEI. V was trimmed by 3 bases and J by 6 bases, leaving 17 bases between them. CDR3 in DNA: TGTGCCAGCAGTGATATTGGGAGGGGATACCCTGAAGCTTTCTTT. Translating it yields CASSDIGRGYPEAFF.

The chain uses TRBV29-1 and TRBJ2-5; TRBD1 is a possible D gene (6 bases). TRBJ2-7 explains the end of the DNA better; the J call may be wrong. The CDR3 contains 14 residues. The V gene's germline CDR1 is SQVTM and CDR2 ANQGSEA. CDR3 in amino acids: CSVWTAKNSYEQYF. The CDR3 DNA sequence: TGCAGCGTATGGACAGCCAAAAACTCCTACGAGCAGTACTTC.

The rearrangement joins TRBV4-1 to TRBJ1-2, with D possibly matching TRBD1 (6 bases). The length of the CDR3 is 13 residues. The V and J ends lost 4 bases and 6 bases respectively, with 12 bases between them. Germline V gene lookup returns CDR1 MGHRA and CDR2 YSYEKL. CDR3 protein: CASSPQGPDGYTF. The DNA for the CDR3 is TGCGCCAGCAGCCCTCAGGGGCCCGATGGCTACACCTTC.

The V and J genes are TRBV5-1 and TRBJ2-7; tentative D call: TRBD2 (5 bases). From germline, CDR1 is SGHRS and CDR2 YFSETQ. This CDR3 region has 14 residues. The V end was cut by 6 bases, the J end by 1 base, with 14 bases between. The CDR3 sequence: CASIFGKASYEQYF. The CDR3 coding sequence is TGCGCCAGCATCTTCGGGAAGGCGTCCTACGAGCAGTACTTC.

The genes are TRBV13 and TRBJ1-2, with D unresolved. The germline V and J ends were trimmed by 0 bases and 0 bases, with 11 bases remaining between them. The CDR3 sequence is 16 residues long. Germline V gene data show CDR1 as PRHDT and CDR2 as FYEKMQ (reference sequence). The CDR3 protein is CASSLGLGTPNYGYTF. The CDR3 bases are TGTGCCAGCAGCTTAGGCCTGGGCACCCCTAACTATGGCTACACCTTC.

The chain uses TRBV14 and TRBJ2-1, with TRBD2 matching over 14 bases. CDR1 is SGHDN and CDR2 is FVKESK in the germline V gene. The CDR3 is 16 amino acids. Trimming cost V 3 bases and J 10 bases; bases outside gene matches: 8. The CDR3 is CASSHYGLAGGPEQFF. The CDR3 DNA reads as TGTGCCAGCAGCCATTACGGACTAGCGGGAGGTCCCGAGCAGTTCTTC.

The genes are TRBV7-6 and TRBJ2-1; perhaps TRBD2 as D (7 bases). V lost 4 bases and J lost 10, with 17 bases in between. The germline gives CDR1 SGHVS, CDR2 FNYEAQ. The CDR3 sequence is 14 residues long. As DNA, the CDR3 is TGTGCCAGCAGCTCCACGGGGGGCCAGAGAGAGCAGTTCTTC. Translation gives CASSSTGGQREQFF.

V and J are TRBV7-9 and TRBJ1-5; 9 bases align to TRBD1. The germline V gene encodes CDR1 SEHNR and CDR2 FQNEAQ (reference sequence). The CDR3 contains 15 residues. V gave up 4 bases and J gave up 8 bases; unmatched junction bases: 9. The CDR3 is CASSSGQGGQEPQHF. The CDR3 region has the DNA TGTGCCAGCAGCTCGGGACAGGGCGGACAGGAGCCCCAGCATTTT.

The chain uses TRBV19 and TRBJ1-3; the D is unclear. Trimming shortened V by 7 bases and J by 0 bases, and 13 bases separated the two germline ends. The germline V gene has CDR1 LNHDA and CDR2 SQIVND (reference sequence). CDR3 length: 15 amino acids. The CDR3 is CASTPGEYSGNTIYF. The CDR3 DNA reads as TGTGCCAGTACCCCCGGGGAATACTCTGGAAACACCATATATTTT.

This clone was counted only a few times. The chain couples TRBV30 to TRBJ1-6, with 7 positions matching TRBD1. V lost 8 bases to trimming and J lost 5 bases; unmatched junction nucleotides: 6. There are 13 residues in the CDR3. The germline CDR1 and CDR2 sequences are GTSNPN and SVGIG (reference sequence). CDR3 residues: CATGQRHNSPLHF. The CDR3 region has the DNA TGTGCCACGGGACAGCGACATAATTCACCCCTCCACTTT.